These 27 T cell receptor beta chains were all obtained from the same sample, sequenced in a study of cytomegalovirus exposure and HLA in healthy donors. PCR involved 60 Vbeta and 13 Jbeta primers. The method was immunoSEQ multiplex PCR; TCRdb's version includes in-frame clones alone and lacks a portion of them. Here the sample spans about 200,000 clones, around 77% being singletons. The specimen sequenced was PBMCs. Source of these receptors: a woman aged 25 to 39 in good health and CMV-seronegative.

The genes are TRBV29-1 and TRBJ1-2, with D possibly TRBD1 on 6 matching bases. This CDR3 is built from 12 residues. Germline-derived CDR1 and CDR2 are SQVTM and ANQGSEA. The CDR3 loop is CSAQGLGYGYTF. The CDR3 coding sequence is TGCAGTGCACAGGGATTGGGCTATGGCTACACCTTC.

The chain links TRBV19 to TRBJ2-1; D may be TRBD2 (6 bases). The germline V and J ends were trimmed by 5 bases and 0 bases, with 11 bases remaining between them. The length of the CDR3 is 15 residues. Germline CDR1 and CDR2: LNHDA and SQIVND (reference sequence). In nucleotides, the CDR3 is TGTGCCAGTAGTGCGACCGGGAGCTCCTACAATGAGCAGTTCTTC. Translated: CASSATGSSYNEQFF.

The genes are TRBV4-1 and TRBJ2-1; D unresolved. The CDR3 runs to 14 residues. The germline V gene has CDR1 MGHRA and CDR2 YSYEKL. Between the trimmed V and J ends, which lost 1 base and 2 bases, there was a span of 6 bases. Here the CDR3 reads CASSQVSPYNEQFF. In DNA form, the CDR3 reads TGCGCCAGCAGCCAAGTATCCCCCTACAATGAGCAGTTCTTC.

As concerns this clone: The same CDR3 also results from other DNA sequences found in this sample. The V and J genes are TRBV7-8 and TRBJ1-1, with TRBD1 identical over 7 bases. The CDR3 has 15 residues. V was pared by 1 base and J by 2 bases, with 4 bases of the junction left unmatched. The V gene's germline CDR1 is SGHVS and CDR2 FQNEAQ. The CDR3 nucleotides are TGTGCCAGCAGCTTAGGGACAGGACTTAACACTGAAGCTTTCTTT. This sequence encodes CASSLGTGLNTEAFF.

This clone appeared a few times. This chain uses TRBV5-4 with TRBJ2-5, with 11 bases aligning to TRBD2. In germline, CDR1 is SGHNT, CDR2 YYREEE (reference sequence). This CDR3 has 19 residues. The ends lost 4 bases at V and 0 bases at J; junction bases unmatched: 14. CDR3 DNA sequence: TGTGCCAGCAGCCCCCTCCTAACTAGCGGGGGACGTTACCAAGAGACCCAGTACTTC. This translates into CASSPLLTSGGRYQETQYF.

In this sample, this clone turned up a few times. The gene calls are TRBV25-1 and TRBJ1-4; D is possibly TRBD1 (5 bases). Germline CDR1 MGHDK, CDR2 SYGVNS. With 3 bases removed from V and 13 bases from J, the gap between germline ends came to 12 bases. The CDR3 has 12 amino acids. CDR3 protein: CASSEIQDRLFF. The CDR3 DNA follows: TGTGCCAGCAGTGAGATACAGGATCGACTGTTTTTT.

This rearrangement joins TRBV27 to TRBJ2-2, with TRBD2 matching over 10 bases. The CDR3 has 16 residues. Trimming cost V 8 bases and J 5 bases; bases outside gene matches: 11. Germline CDR1 and CDR2: MNHEY and SMNVEV (reference sequence). As DNA, the CDR3 is TGTGCCAGCTGTCCTATCGGGACTAGCGAGACCGGGGAGCTGTTTTTT. This sequence encodes CASCPIGTSETGELFF.

V usage is TRBV19 and J usage is TRBJ2-5; D is perhaps TRBD1 (6 bases). Trimming removed 1 base from V and 3 bases from J, with 9 bases in between. The CDR3 runs 14 residues. CDR1 and CDR2 from the germline V gene are LNHDA and SQIVND (reference sequence). The CDR3 reads CASSIVAGEETQYF. CDR3 DNA: TGTGCCAGTAGTATAGTCGCAGGGGAAGAGACCCAGTACTTC.

V is TRBV30 and J is TRBJ2-7; no reliable D call. CDR3 length equals 11 residues. CDR1 GTSNPN and CDR2 SVGIG come from the germline V gene (reference sequence). V lost 0 bases, J lost 4 bases, and 4 bases lay in between. The CDR3 DNA sequence: TGTGCCTGGAGTGTTGCGTACGAGCAGTACTTC. Encoded protein: CAWSVAYEQYF. The full variable domain, in which reference TRBV30 and TRBJ2-7 provide the parts outside the CDR3, is SQTIHQWPATLVQPVGSPLSLECTVEGTSNPNLYWYRQAAGRGLQLLFYSVGIGQISSEVPQNLSASRPQDRQFILSSKKLLLSDSGFYLCAWSVAYEQYFGPGTRLTVT.

The CDR3 nucleotides are TGCGCCAGCAGCTTGGGGGGGGATTTCACCGGGGAGCTGTTTTTT. It codes for CASSLGGDFTGELFF. The rearrangement uses TRBV5-1 and TRBJ2-2; TRBD2 is a possible D gene (6 bases). Germline CDR1 reads SGHRS; CDR2 reads YFSETQ. V was pared by 0 bases and J by 4 bases, with 10 bases between. This CDR3 contains 15 residues.

The chain recombines TRBV2 with TRBJ2-1; 9 bases align to TRBD1. The CDR3 has 13 amino acids. CDR1 and CDR2 from the germline V gene are SNHLY and FYNNEI. Unmatched junction bases numbered 6, after V lost 3 bases and J lost 12 bases. The CDR3 protein is CASSDRDRDRQFF. In DNA form, the CDR3 reads TGTGCCAGCAGTGATCGGGACAGGGACCGGCAGTTCTTC.

This rearrangement joins TRBV5-1 to TRBJ2-1, with D perhaps TRBD2 (6 bases). V lost 4 bases and J 7 bases, leaving 18 bases between the germline ends. This CDR3 is built from 15 residues. CDR1 and CDR2 (germline): SGHRS, YFSETQ. This CDR3 reads CASSLPGAGRNEQFF. Here the CDR3 DNA reads TGCGCCAGCAGCCTGCCGGGAGCAGGAAGGAATGAGCAGTTCTTC.

The chain employs TRBV2 and TRBJ2-2, with D unresolved. This CDR3 has 14 amino acids. CDR1 is SNHLY, CDR2 FYNNEI, per germline. The V and J ends lost 8 bases and 2 bases respectively, with 12 bases between them. The CDR3 region is CASFEARNTGELFF. Here the CDR3 DNA reads TGTGCCAGCTTTGAGGCCCGCAACACCGGGGAGCTGTTTTTT.

This clone appeared once. V is TRBV5-1 and J is TRBJ2-3, with D tentatively TRBD1 (5 bases). CDR3 size: 13 residues. V lost 2 bases and J 5 bases, leaving 9 bases between the germline ends. The germline V gene encodes CDR1 SGHRS and CDR2 YFSETQ. The CDR3 region is CASSFNTGDTQYF. CDR3 DNA sequence: TGCGCCAGCAGCTTTAATACAGGAGATACGCAGTATTTT.

This chain joins TRBV10-3 and TRBJ2-2, with 7 bases lining up with TRBD1. The CDR3 sequence is 14 residues long. Germline trimming cut 6 bases from V and 4 bases from J; bases unmatched to any gene: 5. The germline CDR1 and CDR2 sequences are ENHRY and SYGVKD. As DNA, the CDR3 is TGTGCCATCAGAGGACAGGTTCTCACCGGGGAGCTGTTTTTT. As protein: CAIRGQVLTGELFF.

This sequence joins TRBV5-1 and TRBJ2-3, with D tentatively TRBD1 (5 bases). Trimming removed 4 bases at V and 4 bases at J, with 22 bases between. Germline values: CDR1 SGHRS, CDR2 YFSETQ. The CDR3 is made up of 17 amino acids. CDR3 loop: CASSPAAGSYVSDTQYF. CDR3 coding DNA: TGCGCCAGCAGCCCTGCTGCAGGGTCATATGTCTCAGATACGCAGTATTTT.

The gene calls are TRBV30 and TRBJ1-1; the match to TRBD1 covers 8 bases. V was clipped by 3 bases and J by 1 base; unmatched bases: 4. The germline V gene encodes CDR1 GTSNPN and CDR2 SVGIG (reference sequence). This CDR3 is 14 amino acids long. In nucleotides, the CDR3 is TGTGCCTGGAGCAGGGGGCAACCGAACACTGAAGCTTTCTTT. Protein sequence: CAWSRGQPNTEAFF.

On this clone: One junction end does not reproduce the germline sequence, and a read error may be involved. This chain's CDR3 is CSSRPGLAGLETQYF. CDR3 bases: TGTTCCAGCAGGCCGGGACTAGCGGGGCTAGAGACCCAGTACTTC. V and J are TRBV7-9 and TRBJ2-5; 13 bases fit TRBD2. From germline, CDR1 is SEHNR and CDR2 FQNEAQ (reference sequence). CDR3 length: 15 residues.

The V gene is TRBV29-1, the J gene TRBJ2-2; D possibly corresponds to TRBD2 (5 bases). V lost 5 bases and J lost 5, with 9 bases in between. There are 12 residues in the CDR3. Germline loops: CDR1 SQVTM, CDR2 ANQGSEA. This CDR3 is CSVPADTGELFF. CDR3 nucleotides: TGCAGCGTTCCAGCGGATACCGGGGAGCTGTTTTTT.

The gene calls are TRBV4-2 and TRBJ1-1; D gene ambiguous. CDR3 size: 16 residues. Germline CDR1 and CDR2: LGHNA and YNFKEQ. V was trimmed by 3 bases and J by 0 bases, leaving 14 bases between them. Written as DNA, the CDR3 is TGTGCCAGCAGCCAGGGCAGTACGAGGGTGAACACTGAAGCTTTCTTT. This sequence encodes CASSQGSTRVNTEAFF.

On this clone: Compared with germline, one end of the junction differs, possibly owing to a read error. The rearrangement links TRBV7-7 to TRBJ2-7; 9 bases align to TRBD2. Germline V gene data show CDR1 as SSHAT and CDR2 as FNYEAQ (reference sequence). CDR3 length equals 15 residues. CDR3 in amino acids: CASSSGRGGNHEQYF. The CDR3 DNA is TGTGCTAGCAGCTCGGGGCGGGGGGGGAACCACGAGCAGTACTTC.

This clone was detected a few times. At one end, the junction sequence differs from germline, possibly due to a read error. The chain links TRBV7-7 to TRBJ2-2; tentative D call: TRBD1 (5 bases). CDR3 length: 14 amino acids. Germline CDR1 is SSHAT and CDR2 is FNYEAQ (reference sequence). The CDR3 region is CASSIFQGAGELFF. The CDR3 DNA reads as TGTGCTAGCAGCATATTTCAGGGCGCCGGGGAGCTGTTTTTT.

V gene TRBV18 combines with J gene TRBJ2-5; 7 bases fit TRBD2. The V gene end was trimmed by 3 bases and the J gene end by 2 bases; junction bases not matched to a gene: 9. CDR3 length: 16 residues. Germline CDR1 KGHSH, CDR2 LQKENI. This CDR3 is CASSPGLVSLQETQYF. CDR3 bases: TGTGCCAGCTCACCCGGACTAGTGAGTCTTCAAGAGACCCAGTACTTC.

The chain has TRBV5-4 and TRBJ2-7, with 7 bases that match TRBD1. Germline loops: CDR1 SGHNT, CDR2 YYREEE (reference sequence). The CDR3 is 14 amino acids. V was pared by 0 bases and J by 0 bases, with 0 bases of the junction left unmatched. CDR3 bases: TGTGCCAGCAGCTTGGAGGGGGCCTCCTACGAGCAGTACTTC. Translation: CASSLEGASYEQYF.

The chain links TRBV11-2 to TRBJ2-7, with 7 positions matching TRBD2. Germline V gene sequence: CDR1 SGHAT, CDR2 FQNNGV. The trim removed 0 bases at V and 0 bases at J, leaving 5 bases unmatched. The CDR3 runs to 16 residues. The CDR3 DNA reads as TGTGCCAGCAGCTTAGAGGGGGGGACGGTCTCCTACGAGCAGTACTTC. Translation: CASSLEGGTVSYEQYF. Looking up the rest from reference TRBV11-2 and TRBJ2-7 gives the full variable domain: EAGVAQSPRYKIIEKRQSVAFWCNPISGHATLYWYQQILGQGPKLLIQFQNNGVVDDSQLPKDRFSAERLKGVDSTLKIQPAKLEDSAVYLCASSLEGGTVSYEQYFGPGTRLTVT.

A few counts support this clone. The chain employs TRBV9 and TRBJ2-3, with a possible D match to TRBD2 (7 bases). Deletions cut 2 bases from V and 1 base from J, with 11 bases between. The CDR3 is made up of 15 amino acids. Germline-derived CDR1 and CDR2 are SGDLS and YYNGEE. CDR3 region: CASSVRGGGTDTQYF. The CDR3 DNA reads as TGTGCCAGCAGCGTTAGGGGGGGCGGCACAGATACGCAGTATTTT. The full variable domain, with the rest looked up from reference TRBV9 and TRBJ2-3, is DSGVTQTPKHLITATGQRVTLRCSPRSGDLSVYWYQQSLDQGLQFLIQYYNGEERAKGNILERFSAQQFPDLHSELNLSSLELGDSALYFCASSVRGGGTDTQYFGPGTRLTVL.

The J gene is TRBJ1-1, the V gene TRBV7-9, with D possibly being TRBD1 (5 bases). The CDR3 has 13 amino acids. Trimming took off 5 bases at V and 3 bases at J, with 10 bases between the two ends. The germline V gene encodes CDR1 SEHNR and CDR2 FQNEAQ (reference sequence). The CDR3: CASSETGDTEAFF. For the CDR3, the DNA is TGTGCCAGCAGCGAGACGGGGGACACTGAAGCTTTCTTT.